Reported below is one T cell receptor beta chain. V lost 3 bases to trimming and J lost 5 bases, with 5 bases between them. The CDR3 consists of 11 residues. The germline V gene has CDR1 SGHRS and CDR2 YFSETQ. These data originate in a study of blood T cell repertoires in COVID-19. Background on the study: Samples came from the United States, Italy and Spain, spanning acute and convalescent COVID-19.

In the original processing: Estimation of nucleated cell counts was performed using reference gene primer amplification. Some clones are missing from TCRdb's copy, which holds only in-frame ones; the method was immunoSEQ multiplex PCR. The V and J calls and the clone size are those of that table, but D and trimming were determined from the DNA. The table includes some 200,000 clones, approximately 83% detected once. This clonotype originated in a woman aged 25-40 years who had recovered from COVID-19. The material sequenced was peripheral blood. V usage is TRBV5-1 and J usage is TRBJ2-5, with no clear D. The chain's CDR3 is CASSYSETQYF. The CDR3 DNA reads TGCGCCAGCAGCTATAGCGAGACCCAGTACTTC.